A selection of T cell receptor beta chains follows, all from one sample in a study of CD8 T cells in ankylosing spondylitis. TCRdb re-analysed the 5' RACE reads in MiXCR, keeping a single row per CDR3 protein. The sample carries about 140,000 distinct CDR3 sequences, roughly 8% recorded once. The sequencing input was synovial fluid, either unsorted or a sorted T cell fraction (not recorded which). The receptors were gathered from a male donor with ankylosing spondylitis. Both conserved end residues are part of each CDR3. Fields, in order: clone size, J gene, D gene, V gene, CDR3 protein, CDR3 DNA. D genes are given only for firm matches. Where a row states a size, it is once, few, many or the class of an expanded clone; other rows omit it.

size: many; J: TRBJ2-2; D: .; V: TRBV6-5; CDR3: CASSYDRDTGELFF; DNA: TGTGCCAGCAGTTACGACAGAGACACCGGGGAGCTGTTTTTT
size: .; J: TRBJ1-2; D: TRBD1; V: TRBV10-3; CDR3: CATHAGQGFGYTF; DNA: TGTGCCACACATGCGGGACAGGGCTTCGGCTACACCTTC
size: few; J: TRBJ2-7; D: .; V: TRBV5-6; CDR3: CASRLWGYHEQYF; DNA: TGTGCCAGCAGATTGTGGGGGTACCACGAGCAGTACTTC
size: few; J: TRBJ2-7; D: .; V: TRBV6-2/TRBV6-3; CDR3: CASSTSSSGRGSFYEQYF; DNA: TGTGCCAGCAGTACTTCCTCTTCCGGCCGGGGCTCTTTCTACGAGCAGTACTTC
size: many; J: TRBJ2-7; D: .; V: TRBV29-1; CDR3: CSVYRRLRGRVYEQYF; DNA: TGCAGCGTCTACCGGCGGTTGCGGGGGCGGGTCTACGAGCAGTACTTC
size: .; J: TRBJ1-1; D: .; V: TRBV2; CDR3: CASSIVWGEAEAFF; DNA: TGTGCCAGCAGTATAGTTTGGGGAGAAGCTGAAGCTTTCTTT
size: many; J: TRBJ1-4; D: .; V: TRBV4-3; CDR3: CASSRKPQGPGEKLFF; DNA: TGCGCCAGCAGCCGAAAGCCTCAGGGTCCGGGTGAAAAACTGTTTTTT
size: .; J: TRBJ1-1; D: .; V: TRBV6-1; CDR3: CASKEPRGMYTEAFF; DNA: TGTGCCAGCAAAGAACCAAGGGGGATGTACACTGAAGCTTTCTTT
size: many; J: TRBJ1-4; D: TRBD1; V: TRBV28; CDR3: CASSERTGGDEKLFF; DNA: TGTGCCAGCAGTGAAAGGACAGGGGGCGATGAAAAACTGTTTTTT
size: few; J: TRBJ1-1; D: .; V: TRBV3-1; CDR3: CASNQIARALPSGAFF; DNA: TGTGCCAGCAACCAAATCGCCAGAGCCCTTCCTAGTGGGGCTTTCTTT
size: few; J: TRBJ2-4; D: .; V: TRBV6-2/TRBV6-3; CDR3: CASRNGLYQNIQYF; DNA: TGTGCCAGCAGGAACGGACTGTATCAAAACATTCAGTACTTC
size: .; J: TRBJ2-1; D: TRBD1; V: TRBV15; CDR3: CATSWNRGHEQFF; DNA: TGTGCCACCAGCTGGAACAGGGGTCATGAGCAGTTCTTC
size: .; J: TRBJ2-3; D: .; V: TRBV20-1; CDR3: CSASRQSTDTQYF; DNA: TGCAGTGCTAGTCGGCAGAGCACAGATACGCAGTATTTT
size: many; J: TRBJ1-1; D: .; V: TRBV7-3; CDR3: CASSLSGVEGAFF; DNA: TGTGCCAGCAGCTTATCGGGGGTGGAAGGAGCTTTCTTT
size: many; J: TRBJ2-1; D: .; V: TRBV7-8; CDR3: CASSLDAYSYNEQFF; DNA: TGTGCCAGCAGCTTAGACGCGTACTCCTACAATGAGCAGTTCTTC
size: few; J: TRBJ2-1; D: .; V: TRBV4-2; CDR3: CASSQVEDDVNEQFF; DNA: TGTGCCAGCAGCCAAGTCGAGGACGACGTTAATGAGCAGTTCTTC
size: many; J: TRBJ2-3; D: TRBD2; V: TRBV12-3/TRBV12-4; CDR3: CASSPVTSGADTQYF; DNA: TGTGCCAGCAGTCCGGTTACTAGCGGGGCAGATACGCAGTATTTT
size: many; J: TRBJ2-3; D: .; V: TRBV29-1; CDR3: CSARRSGDTQYF; DNA: TGCAGCGCACGGAGGTCGGGAGATACGCAGTATTTT
size: few; J: TRBJ2-7; D: .; V: TRBV2; CDR3: CASSEAPYEQYF; DNA: TGTGCCAGCAGTGAGGCCCCCTACGAGCAGTACTTC
size: .; J: TRBJ1-1; D: .; V: TRBV3-1; CDR3: CASSQVGVMAEAFF; DNA: TGTGCCAGCAGCCAAGTCGGGGTCATGGCTGAAGCTTTCTTT
size: many; J: TRBJ2-1; D: TRBD1; V: TRBV5-1; CDR3: CASSRLGTGAYNEQFF; DNA: TGCGCCAGCAGCCGGCTCGGGACAGGGGCCTACAATGAGCAGTTCTTC
size: many; J: TRBJ2-5; D: .; V: TRBV20-1; CDR3: CSARGGGETQYF; DNA: TGCAGTGCTAGAGGCGGGGGCGAGACCCAGTACTTC
size: many; J: TRBJ1-5; D: .; V: TRBV20-1; CDR3: CSARGQLLNQPQHF; DNA: TGCAGTGCTAGAGGACAGCTACTCAATCAGCCCCAGCATTTT
size: .; J: TRBJ1-1; D: TRBD1; V: TRBV5-1; CDR3: CASSIDRGRGTEAFF; DNA: TGCGCCAGCAGCATTGACAGGGGGCGAGGCACTGAAGCTTTCTTT
size: once; J: TRBJ2-5; D: TRBD2; V: TRBV2; CDR3: CASSAPLAGGETQYF; DNA: TGTGCCAGCAGTGCCCCGCTAGCGGGGGGGGAGACCCAGTACTTC
size: many; J: TRBJ2-7; D: .; V: TRBV20-1; CDR3: CSAGSTRAEQYF; DNA: TGCAGTGCTGGCTCGACGAGAGCAGAGCAGTACTTC
size: few; J: TRBJ2-1; D: TRBD2; V: TRBV29-1; CDR3: CSALSGAGGWDEQFF; DNA: TGCAGCGCGTTGAGTGGAGCGGGGGGCTGGGATGAGCAGTTCTTC
size: many; J: TRBJ1-6; D: TRBD1; V: TRBV10-3; CDR3: CAISESSTGGDSPLHF; DNA: TGTGCCATCAGTGAGTCGTCAACAGGGGGAGATTCACCCCTCCACTTT
size: many; J: TRBJ2-3; D: .; V: TRBV11-1; CDR3: CASSPRLIISTGGTDTQYF; DNA: TGTGCCAGCAGCCCCCGGCTCATCATTAGCACGGGGGGCACAGATACGCAGTATTTT
size: many; J: TRBJ1-2; D: .; V: TRBV4-1; CDR3: CASSQPDGNYGYTF; DNA: TGCGCCAGCAGCCAACCCGACGGAAACTATGGCTACACCTTC
size: many; J: TRBJ2-2; D: TRBD2; V: TRBV20-1; CDR3: CSASNGGLAGSAGELFF; DNA: TGCAGTGCCTCCAACGGGGGTTTAGCGGGATCTGCCGGGGAGCTGTTTTTT
size: many; J: TRBJ2-5; D: .; V: TRBV6-2/TRBV6-3; CDR3: CASNTPGPGETQYF; DNA: TGTGCCAGCAATACTCCGGGACCTGGGGAGACCCAGTACTTC
size: few; J: TRBJ2-1; D: .; V: TRBV7-2; CDR3: CASSLAKFAGEQFF; DNA: TGTGCCAGCAGCTTAGCGAAATTTGCGGGAGAGCAGTTCTTC
size: many; J: TRBJ2-2; D: .; V: TRBV7-9; CDR3: CASSLDGTGELFF; DNA: TGTGCCAGCAGCTTAGACGGGACCGGGGAGCTGTTTTTT
size: few; J: TRBJ1-3; D: .; V: TRBV3-1; CDR3: CALEELLNTIYF; DNA: TGTGCCCTGGAGGAACTTCTTAACACCATATATTTT